The clone carrying this T cell receptor (beta chain) is medium-sized (0.01 to 0.1%) by share. The germline V and J ends were trimmed by 4 bases and 2 bases, with 18 bases remaining between them. CDR1 is SGHVS, CDR2 FNYEAQ, per germline. The CDR3 sequence is 16 residues long. Constant-region reverse primers amplified full-length variable regions, followed by semi-nested Nested Universal Primer A PCR. MiXCR, run by TCRdb on the 5' RACE reads, gives a single entry per CDR3 protein. The sample includes more than 9,500 distinct CDR3 sequences, about 25% of them seen just once. Tregs were sorted as CD4+CD25+CD127-/low cells.

The rearrangement joins TRBV7-6 to TRBJ2-7, with a weak D call TRBD2 (5 bases). This sequence originates from a female donor with breast cancer. Material for sequencing was Tregs sorted from blood. CDR3 sequence: CASSSLRGLGTYEQYF. The CDR3 bases are TGTGCCAGCAGCTCCCTTCGCGGGCTAGGGACCTACGAGCAGTACTTC.